These 30 T cell receptor beta chains were sequenced from one sample in a study of shared clonotypes between healthy human individuals (TCRdb year 2020). Library method: the immunoSEQ multiplex PCR assay. Sourced from immuneACCESS, this table was stored by TCRdb with only in-frame sequences that have V and J called. A share of the clones is absent; for the studies checked, an unresolved V gene accounts for under half, and the remainder has no known explanation. The sample table shows some 490,000 clones, and roughly 80% are seen once. In total, the top ten clones hold 9.5% to 15% of the sample. The sample comprised PBMCs. Receptors originate from a woman aged 40 to 50 in good health. Some clones in this sample may be carry-over from other donors' samples.

A note on this clone: A far larger clone lies a single base away; this is likely a read error. Within the sample, other DNA sequences also encode this same CDR3. The gene calls are TRBV6-1 and TRBJ1-2; TRBD1 aligns across 11 bases. Trimming took 9 bases from V and 4 from J; bases not matched to a gene: 1. CDR1 MNHNS and CDR2 SASEGT come from the germline V gene. This CDR3 is 12 amino acids long. CDR3 residues: CASGTGGYGYTF. CDR3 coding DNA: TGTGCCAGTGGGACAGGGGGCTATGGCTACACCTTC.

V is TRBV9 and J is TRBJ2-7; possibly TRBD1 for D (5 bases). Trimming took 4 bases from V and 3 from J, leaving 20 bases between them. Germline lookup yields CDR1 SGDLS and CDR2 YYNGEE. This CDR3 has 16 residues. CDR3 bases: TGTGCCAGCAGCCCCGACTGGCTTGGGGCTTACTACGAGCAGTACTTC. This codes for CASSPDWLGAYYEQYF.

The chain uses TRBV7-3 and TRBJ1-1; a possible D gene is TRBD1 (5 bases). The CDR3 sequence is 16 residues long. Germline CDR1 reads SGHTA; CDR2 reads FQGTGA. Trimming removed 2 bases from V and 2 bases from J, with 15 bases in between. The CDR3 bases are TGTGCCAGCAGCTTAGCCTCAGGGAGGTTAAACACTGAAGCTTTCTTT. Its translation is CASSLASGRLNTEAFF.

This clone was seen more than once but under ten times. The CDR3 DNA is TGTGCCACCAGCAGAGGGGAAGGGACTCTTAATCAGCCCCAGCATTTT. Encoded protein: CATSRGEGTLNQPQHF. This rearrangement joins TRBV15 to TRBJ1-5; tentatively, D is TRBD1 (5 bases). V was pared by 1 base and J by 4 bases, with 14 bases between. The germline gives CDR1 LNHNV, CDR2 YYDKDF (reference sequence). The CDR3 contains 16 residues.

As to this clone: This probably arose from a read error, given a far larger clone one base away. At the DNA level, this CDR3 is encoded by other sequences in the same sample as well. The chain carries TRBV5-6 and TRBJ2-5, with D unclear. The CDR3 spans 13 residues. The V end lost 4 bases, the J end lost 0 bases, and 7 bases lay between the germline ends. Germline V lookup: CDR1 SGHDT, CDR2 YYEEEE. The DNA for the CDR3 is TGTGCCAGCAGCCTGTACAACCAAGAGACCCAGTACTTC. Translation: CASSLYNQETQYF.

This clone was detected a few times. With a far larger clone one base away, a read error is the likely cause. Other DNA sequences within the sample encode an identical CDR3. The chain recombines TRBV29-1 with TRBJ1-1, with 7 bases that match TRBD1. The CDR3 is 12 amino acids. Germline V gene data show CDR1 as SQVTM and CDR2 as ANQGSEA. For the CDR3, the DNA is TGCAGCGGGGGACAGCAGAACACTGAGGCTTTCTTT. It translates to CSGGQQNTEAFF.

This clone was recorded at least ten times. In DNA, the CDR3 is TGCGCCAGCAGTGAGGGGACTAGCGGGAACGCGAACACCGGGGAGCTGTTTTTT. This codes for CASSEGTSGNANTGELFF. The chain has TRBV10-1 and TRBJ2-2; 13 bases line up with TRBD2. The CDR3 is made up of 18 amino acids. Trimming at V came to 2 bases and at J to 0 bases, leaving 3 bases not matched to a gene. Germline loops: CDR1 WNHNN, CDR2 SYGVQD (reference sequence).

Many counts were recorded for this clone. The sample carries other DNA sequences with the same CDR3. The chain links TRBV5-8 to TRBJ2-2; D might be TRBD2 (5 bases). This CDR3 spans 15 amino acids. Germline V gene lookup returns CDR1 SGHTS and CDR2 YDEGEE. Deletions cut 4 bases from V and 3 bases from J, with 13 bases between. CDR3 in amino acids: CASSPLARDTGELFF. The CDR3, as DNA: TGTGCCAGCAGCCCTCTAGCTAGGGACACCGGGGAGCTGTTTTTT.

The rearrangement links TRBV28 to TRBJ2-1; D uncertain. Trimming removed 2 bases from V and 1 base from J, with 3 bases in between. Germline V CDR1 and CDR2: MDHEN, SYDVKM. The CDR3 totals 13 residues. The CDR3 loop is CASSLGSYNEQFF. CDR3 DNA sequence: TGTGCCAGCAGTTTAGGGTCCTACAATGAGCAGTTCTTC.

Comments on this clone: Other DNA sequences from this sample encode an identical CDR3 as well. This rearrangement joins TRBV5-1 to TRBJ2-7; D is ambiguous. The CDR3 consists of 13 residues. Germline CDR1 and CDR2: SGHRS and YFSETQ. The ends were cut back, 0 bases at V and 1 base at J, with 5 bases in the middle. DNA for the CDR3: TGCGCCAGCAGCTTGGAGGGATCCTACGAGCAGTACTTC. Translated, it gives CASSLEGSYEQYF.

This clone has at least ten counts. The chain couples TRBV6-4 to TRBJ2-1; D is unresolved. The germline CDR1 and CDR2 sequences are MRHNA and SNTAGT. This CDR3 region has 13 residues. The V end was cut by 3 bases, the J end by 7 bases, with 10 bases between. Written as DNA, the CDR3 is TGTGCCAGCAGTGAGATAGACACGAATGAGCAGTTCTTC. This encodes CASSEIDTNEQFF.

This chain links TRBV4-1 with TRBJ2-2, with unresolved D. This CDR3 spans 12 amino acids. The germline gives CDR1 MGHRA, CDR2 YSYEKL. Trimming pared 4 bases from V and 8 bases from J, leaving 8 bases between. This chain's CDR3 is CASSPPGGELFF. The DNA of the CDR3 is TGCGCCAGCAGCCCCCCAGGAGGGGAGCTGTTTTTT.

This clone has just a few counts. In nucleotides, the CDR3 is TGTGCCAGCAGCCATCTAGCGGGGAATTACAATGAGCAGTTCTTC. This codes for CASSHLAGNYNEQFF. This sequence joins TRBV9 and TRBJ2-1, with 9 bases aligning to TRBD2. Trimming removed 4 bases from V and 4 bases from J; junction bases left unmatched: 6. The CDR3 contains 15 residues. Per the germline V gene, CDR1 is SGDLS and CDR2 is YYNGEE.

The chain combines TRBV28 with TRBJ2-5; 7 positions agree with TRBD1. The trim removed 7 bases at V and 2 bases at J, leaving 10 bases unmatched. CDR3 length equals 15 residues. From germline, CDR1 is MDHEN and CDR2 SYDVKM. In DNA, the CDR3 is TGTGCCAGCACCACTGGACAGGATAGTCAAGAGACCCAGTACTTC. The encoded protein is CASTTGQDSQETQYF.

The chain recombines TRBV7-8 with TRBJ2-1; 10 bases agree with TRBD1. From germline, CDR1 is SGHVS and CDR2 FQNEAQ. The trim removed 7 bases at V and 5 bases at J, leaving 8 bases unmatched. The CDR3 loop spans 15 amino acids. In DNA, the CDR3 is TGTGCCAGCACCGTAGACAGGGGGCAAAACAATGAGCAGTTCTTC. Translating gives CASTVDRGQNNEQFF.

Turning to this clone: A read error is likely here: a far larger clone is one base away. The chain joins TRBV4-2 to TRBJ2-3, with no clear D. The CDR3 is 17 residues long. V gave up 0 bases and J gave up 2 bases, with 15 bases separating them. CDR1 and CDR2 from the germline V gene are LGHNA and YNFKEQ. The CDR3 DNA reads TGTGCCAGCAGCCAAGATCGGCCCATCGAACCCACAGATACGCAGTATTTT. Encoded protein: CASSQDRPIEPTDTQYF.

The V and J genes are TRBV5-1 and TRBJ1-4, with D possibly TRBD1 on 5 matching bases. This CDR3 contains 16 residues. Germline CDR1 and CDR2: SGHRS and YFSETQ. V lost 7 bases to trimming and J lost 0 bases, with 16 bases between them. Written as DNA, the CDR3 is TGCGCCAGCGGGCCCTCGGGACCTACAACTAATGAAAAACTGTTTTTT. Amino acids: CASGPSGPTTNEKLFF.

On this clone: A far larger clone is off by one base, so a read error is likely. The rearrangement joins TRBV7-2 to TRBJ2-5, with TRBD2 matching over 14 bases. The CDR3 is 16 amino acids. The junction had 6 bases not matched to a gene; V was cut back by 4 bases and J by 5 bases. Germline V gene data show CDR1 as SGHTA and CDR2 as FQGNSA. The CDR3 region is CASSCGLAGGVETQYF. The CDR3 DNA reads as TGTGCCAGCAGCTGTGGACTAGCGGGAGGTGTGGAGACCCAGTACTTC.

This chain joins TRBV21-1 and TRBJ1-1; the D call of TRBD1 is as the table states it, not checked on the DNA. TRBV21-1 is shown as a pseudogene. This CDR3 has 14 residues. CDR3 DNA sequence: TGTGCCAGCAACGCTGACAGGGGGCGAACTGAAGCTTTCTTT. Its translation: CASNADRGRTEAFF.

The chain recombines TRBV10-2 with TRBJ2-1, with TRBD2 matching 8 bases. The J segment lost 1 base and the V segment lost 4 bases, leaving 3 bases of the junction unmatched. Germline-derived CDR1 and CDR2 are WSHSY and SAAADI. This CDR3 is 15 amino acids long. As DNA, the CDR3 is TGCGCCAGCAGTGTAAAGCGGGGGTCCTACAATGAGCAGTTCTTC. It is translated as CASSVKRGSYNEQFF.

The chain joins TRBV30 to TRBJ2-5, with D perhaps matching TRBD1 (5 bases). The V end was cut by 1 base, the J end by 5 bases, with 5 bases between. The CDR3 totals 11 residues. CDR1 and CDR2 from the germline V gene are GTSNPN and SVGIG (reference sequence). CDR3 coding DNA: TGTGCCTGGAGTGCAGGGGAGACCCAGTACTTC. Protein product: CAWSAGETQYF.

This clone was observed a single time. CDR3 sequence: CATSRDYPMDEQFF. DNA of the CDR3: TGTGCCACCAGCAGAGATTACCCGATGGATGAGCAGTTCTTC. The chain has TRBV15 and TRBJ2-1; no clear D. The V end was cut by 0 bases, the J end by 8 bases, with 11 bases between. This CDR3 region has 14 residues. Germline CDR1 reads LNHNV; CDR2 reads YYDKDF (reference sequence). Full variable domain (missing parts from reference TRBV15 and TRBJ2-1): DAMVIQNPRYQVTQFGKPVTLSCSQTLNHNVMYWYQQKSSQAPKLLFHYYDKDFNNEADTPDNFQSRRPNTSFCFLDIRSPGLGDTAMYLCATSRDYPMDEQFFGPGTRLTVL.

This clone was recorded many times. The chain employs TRBV11-2 and TRBJ2-1; D unresolved. CDR3 length: 13 residues. Trimming removed 4 bases at V and 12 bases at J, with 16 bases between. CDR1 is SGHAT and CDR2 is FQNNGV in the germline V gene. CDR3 region: CASSSRGLVGQFF. In nucleotides, the CDR3 is TGTGCCAGCAGCTCCCGTGGGCTTGTCGGGCAGTTCTTC.

Comments on this clone: Since a far larger clone is one base different, this is likely a read error. In the same sample, other DNA sequences code for this CDR3. The J gene is TRBJ1-5, the V gene TRBV15, with D unresolved. The CDR3 totals 18 residues. CDR1 LNHNV and CDR2 YYDKDF come from the germline V gene (reference sequence). DNA of the CDR3: TGTGCCACTAGCAGAGACCCCGTTGGAATTCAAGGGAATCAGCCCCAGCATTTT. Its protein is CATSRDPVGIQGNQPQHF.

The genes are TRBV19 and TRBJ1-2, with D perhaps TRBD1 (6 bases). The CDR3 spans 15 residues. Germline V lookup: CDR1 LNHDA, CDR2 SQIVND (reference sequence). V dropped 6 bases and J dropped 4 bases, with 18 bases sitting between them. CDR3 nucleotide sequence: TGTGCCAGTAGACGCTCCGGGACAAAGGCCTATGGCTACACCTTC. This codes for CASRRSGTKAYGYTF.

The V call is TRBV2, the J call TRBJ2-6, with 8 bases identical to TRBD1. CDR3 length: 15 residues. The J segment lost 4 bases and the V segment lost 7 bases, leaving 6 bases of the junction unmatched. Germline values: CDR1 SNHLY, CDR2 FYNNEI. The CDR3 is CASKQGATGANVLTF. In nucleotides, the CDR3 is TGTGCCAGCAAGCAGGGGGCAACAGGGGCCAACGTCCTGACTTTC.

Worth noting for this clone: Distinct nucleotide sequences in the sample also encode this CDR3. The chain recombines TRBV5-4 with TRBJ1-5; a weak D match, TRBD1 (5 bases). Trimming pared 0 bases from V and 7 bases from J, leaving 8 bases between. This CDR3 is built from 13 residues. Germline values: CDR1 SGHNT, CDR2 YYREEE (reference sequence). CDR3 sequence (DNA): TGTGCCAGCAGCTTGGGAGGGGACCAGCCCCAGCATTTT. Translation: CASSLGGDQPQHF.

The chain combines TRBV7-3 with TRBJ2-1, with a tentative D call TRBD2 (5 bases). Looked up from germline, CDR1 is SGHTA and CDR2 is FQGTGA. V lost 5 bases and J 4 bases, leaving 12 bases between the germline ends. The CDR3 covers 14 residues. Written as DNA, the CDR3 is TGTGCCAGCAGCCAAAGCGGCAGGTACAATGAGCAGTTCTTC. As protein: CASSQSGRYNEQFF.

The rearrangement joins TRBV29-1 to TRBJ2-7; TRBD1 matches at 11 bases. CDR1 is SQVTM, CDR2 ANQGSEA, per germline. There are 14 residues in the CDR3. The J segment lost 3 bases and the V segment lost 6 bases, leaving 7 bases of the junction unmatched. CDR3 protein: CSVLPGTGGYEQYF. As DNA, the CDR3 is TGCAGCGTCCTGCCCGGGACAGGGGGCTACGAGCAGTACTTC.

The chain joins TRBV6-5 to TRBJ2-7; D gene unclear. Germline V CDR1 and CDR2: MNHEY, SVGAGI. Trimming shortened V by 0 bases and J by 1 base, and 7 bases separated the two germline ends. The CDR3 contains 14 residues. CDR3 sequence (DNA): TGTGCCAGCAGTTACTCGAGCCTGTCCTACGAGCAGTACTTC. Its translation is CASSYSSLSYEQYF.